This T cell receptor beta chain was identified during a study of OX40 agonist ivuxolimab in advanced cancers. The CDR3 has 13 amino acids. CDR1 SGDLS and CDR2 YYNGEE come from the germline V gene. The germline V and J ends were trimmed by 2 bases and 4 bases, with 7 bases remaining between them. Sequencing was performed with immunoSEQ multiplex PCR; in TCRdb, only in-frame clones are kept and a portion is missing. Among approximately 63,000 clones, roughly nine tenths were seen once, and the ten largest hold 5.5% to 6.5%. The input for sequencing was CD4+ or CD8+ T cells sorted from blood, taken in a trial of the OX40 agonist ivuxolimab. This TCR came from an adult with an advanced solid tumor such as melanoma, head and neck, liver or kidney cancer. The chain combines TRBV9 with TRBJ1-5; D is ambiguous. This CDR3 reads CASSVGTNQPQHF. The CDR3 region has the DNA TGTGCCAGCAGCGTTGGCACAAATCAGCCCCAGCATTTT.